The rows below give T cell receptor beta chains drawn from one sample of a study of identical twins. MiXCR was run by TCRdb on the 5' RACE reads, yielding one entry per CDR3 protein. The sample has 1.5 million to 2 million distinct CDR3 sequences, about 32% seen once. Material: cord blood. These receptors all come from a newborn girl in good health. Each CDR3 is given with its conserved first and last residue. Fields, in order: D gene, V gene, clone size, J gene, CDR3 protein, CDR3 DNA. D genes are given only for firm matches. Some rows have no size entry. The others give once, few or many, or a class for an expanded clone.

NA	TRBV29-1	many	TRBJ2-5	CSVHIGRLQETQYF	TGCAGCGTCCACATTGGACGTCTCCAAGAGACCCAGTACTTC
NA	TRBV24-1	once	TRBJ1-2	CATSEAGTLSPYTF	TGTGCCACCAGTGAAGCAGGGACACTATCTCCCTACACCTTC
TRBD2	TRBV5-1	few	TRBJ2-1	CASSLGGGGTYNEQFF	TGCGCCAGCAGCTTGGGAGGCGGGGGGACATACAATGAGCAGTTCTTC
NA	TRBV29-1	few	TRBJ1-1	CSVLKQGTEAFF	TGCAGCGTTTTAAAACAGGGCACTGAAGCTTTCTTT
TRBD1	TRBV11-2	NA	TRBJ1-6	CASSFRTGRDSPLHF	TGTGCCAGCAGCTTCCGGACAGGGAGGGATTCACCCCTCCACTTT
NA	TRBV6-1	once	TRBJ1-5	CASIGGASQPQHF	TGTGCCAGCATCGGGGGCGCGAGCCAGCCCCAGCATTTT
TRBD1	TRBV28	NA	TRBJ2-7	CASHGQVPLLEQYF	TGTGCCAGCCACGGACAGGTCCCCTTATTGGAGCAGTACTTC
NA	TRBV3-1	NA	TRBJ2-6	CASSQDPGRTGANVLTF	TGTGCCAGCAGCCAAGACCCAGGGAGAACTGGGGCCAACGTCCTGACTTTC
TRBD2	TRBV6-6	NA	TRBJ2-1	CASRDPPSGRVHEQFF	TGTGCCAGCAGGGATCCTCCTAGCGGGAGAGTCCATGAGCAGTTCTTC
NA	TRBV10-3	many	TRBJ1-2	CATRDGSNYGYTF	TGTGCGACCAGGGACGGATCTAACTATGGCTACACCTTC
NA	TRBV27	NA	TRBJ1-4	CASRSGSTNEKLFF	TGTGCCAGCAGGTCAGGGTCAACTAATGAAAAACTGTTTTTT
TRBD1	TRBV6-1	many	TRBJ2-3	CASRLRDRGLTDTQYF	TGTGCCAGCAGACTCCGGGACAGGGGGCTGACAGATACGCAGTATTTT
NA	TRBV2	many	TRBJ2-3	CASSPTGLTTDTQYF	TGTGCCAGCAGTCCAACGGGACTCACCACAGATACGCAGTATTTT
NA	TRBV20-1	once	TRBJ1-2	CSANPDSYGYTF	TGCAGTGCCAATCCCGACAGCTATGGCTACACCTTC
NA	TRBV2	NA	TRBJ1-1	CASSVEAEEAFF	TGTGCCAGCAGTGTTGAGGCTGAAGAAGCTTTCTTT
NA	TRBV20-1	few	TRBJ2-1	CSASVTSYNEQFF	TGCAGTGCTAGTGTAACATCCTACAATGAGCAGTTCTTC
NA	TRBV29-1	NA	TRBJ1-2	CSVELSQRGSLNYGCTF	TGCAGCGTTGAATTGTCCCAACGAGGGAGCCTTAACTATGGCTGCACCTTC
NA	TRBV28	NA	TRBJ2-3	CASSPAGPKTDTQYF	TGTGCCAGCAGCCCCGCGGGGCCAAAGACAGATACGCAGTATTTT
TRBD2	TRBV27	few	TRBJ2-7	CASRLAFIYNEQYF	TGTGCCAGCAGACTAGCGTTCATCTACAATGAGCAGTACTTC
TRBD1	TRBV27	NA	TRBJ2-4	CASRATGGYGQYF	TGTGCCAGCAGAGCTACAGGGGGCTACGGGCAGTACTTC
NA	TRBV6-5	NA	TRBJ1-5	CASSVDTWITQPQHF	TGTGCCAGCAGCGTCGACACCTGGATCACTCAGCCCCAGCATTTT
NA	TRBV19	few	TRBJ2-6	CASSWPGVSGANVLTF	TGTGCCAGTAGTTGGCCGGGTGTCTCTGGGGCCAACGTCCTGACTTTC
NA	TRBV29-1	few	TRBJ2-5	CSVEKQETQYF	TGCAGCGTTGAAAAGCAAGAGACCCAGTACTTC
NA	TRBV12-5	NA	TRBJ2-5	CASATPWGGGYNEQYF	TGTGCTAGTGCCACACCCTGGGGAGGGGGTTACAATGAGCAGTACTTC
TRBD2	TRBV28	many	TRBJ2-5	CASNGLDRETQYF	TGTGCCAGCAACGGACTAGACCGGGAGACCCAGTACTTC
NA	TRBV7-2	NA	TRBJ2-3	CASSPGARYTQYF	TGTGCCAGCAGCCCCGGGGCGAGGTATACGCAGTATTTT
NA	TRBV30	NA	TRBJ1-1	CALEPTGKEGEAFF	TGTGCCCTGGAACCCACAGGGAAGGAGGGTGAAGCTTTCTTT
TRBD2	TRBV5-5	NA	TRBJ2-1	CASSLRREAAYNEQFF	TGTGCCAGCAGCTTAAGACGGGAGGCCGCCTACAATGAGCAGTTCTTC
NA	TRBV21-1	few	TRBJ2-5	CASSKFSGATKPSQETQYF	TGTGCCAGCAGCAAATTTTCCGGGGCCACAAAGCCATCCCAAGAGACCCAGTACTTC
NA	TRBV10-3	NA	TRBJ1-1	CAISDVGQRGGNTEAFF	TGTGCCATCAGTGATGTAGGGCAGCGGGGAGGGAACACTGAAGCTTTCTTT
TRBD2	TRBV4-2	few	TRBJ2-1	CASSQDWGLAGLAVYNEQFF	TGTGCCAGCAGCCAAGATTGGGGACTAGCGGGGTTGGCCGTCTACAATGAGCAGTTCTTC
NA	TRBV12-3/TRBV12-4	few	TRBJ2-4	CASNLAGVKAKNIQYF	TGTGCCAGCAACTTAGCTGGGGTCAAAGCCAAAAACATTCAGTACTTC
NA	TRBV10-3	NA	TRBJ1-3	CARSPSGDTIYF	TGTGCCAGATCTCCGTCCGGCGACACCATATATTTT
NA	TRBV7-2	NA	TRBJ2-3	CASSLITWDTQYF	TGTGCCAGCAGCTTAATCACCTGGGATACGCAGTATTTT
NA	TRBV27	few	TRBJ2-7	CASSQGLPGEQYF	TGTGCCAGCAGTCAGGGACTCCCCGGCGAGCAGTACTTC
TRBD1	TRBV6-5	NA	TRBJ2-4	CASSALGSGGSDIQYF	TGTGCCAGCAGCGCCCTAGGGTCAGGGGGCTCCGACATTCAGTACTTC
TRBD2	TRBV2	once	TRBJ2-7	CATTGDGGSYNEQYF	TGTGCCACCACGGGGGACGGGGGGTCCTACAATGAGCAGTACTTC
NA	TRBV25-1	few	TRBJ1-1	CASATTVEAFF	TGTGCCAGCGCAACGACAGTCGAAGCTTTCTTT
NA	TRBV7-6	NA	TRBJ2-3	CASTQAWGDSTDTQYF	TGTGCCAGCACCCAAGCCTGGGGGGATAGCACAGATACGCAGTATTTT
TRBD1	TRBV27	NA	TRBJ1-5	CASSSHRQGFNQPQHF	TGTGCCAGCAGTTCCCATCGACAGGGGTTCAATCAGCCCCAGCATTTT
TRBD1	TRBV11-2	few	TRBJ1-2	CASSLGIRGPYGYTF	TGTGCCAGCAGCTTAGGGATCAGGGGGCCCTATGGCTACACCTTC
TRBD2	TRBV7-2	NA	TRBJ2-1	CASSLDGSGGFNEQFF	TGTGCCAGCAGCTTAGATGGTAGCGGGGGGTTCAATGAGCAGTTCTTC
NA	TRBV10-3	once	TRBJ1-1	CAISGDTLRTEAFF	TGTGCCATCAGTGGGGACACCCTAAGGACTGAAGCTTTCTTT
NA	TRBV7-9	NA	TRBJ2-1	CASIFTSFEQFF	TGTGCCAGCATCTTTACTAGCTTTGAGCAGTTCTTC
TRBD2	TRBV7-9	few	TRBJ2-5	CASSRLAGALEETQYF	TGTGCCAGCAGCCGTCTGGCGGGAGCTCTCGAAGAGACCCAGTACTTC
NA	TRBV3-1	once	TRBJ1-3	CASSRRRGSGNTIYF	TGTGCCAGCAGCCGAAGGAGGGGCTCTGGAAACACCATATATTTT